The subject of this entry is one T cell receptor beta chain. The sample comes from a study of blood T cells in healthy people across ages. Across the study: Using template switching, researchers captured about one barcoded beta molecule for each two T cells.

The authors ran a second PCR of roughly 7 to 11 cycles using a sample-barcoded 5' primer and a J-beta primer mix. TCRdb independently ran MiXCR on the 5' RACE reads; one entry per CDR3 protein. The data hold hundreds of thousands of distinct CDR3 sequences, with 52% observed a single time. The length of the CDR3 is 15 residues. Per germline, CDR1 SGHTA and CDR2 FQGNSA. V was clipped by 5 bases and J by 2 bases; unmatched bases: 7. The sequence was obtained from a woman of 80 years or more in good health. The V gene is TRBV7-2, the J gene TRBJ2-3, with 7 bases aligning to TRBD1. Sequenced: blood. As DNA, the CDR3 is TGTGCCAGCAGCGGCCGGACAGGATTCACAGATACGCAGTATTTT. Translating it yields CASSGRTGFTDTQYF.